Below, 9 T cell receptor beta chains from the same sample are listed, as sequenced in a study of T cell repertoires in cytomegalovirus infection. From the reads, TCRdb called clonotypes with MiXCR, one entry per CDR3 protein. The sample holds under 850,000 distinct CDR3 sequences, approximately 40% seen once. Sequencing was done on a sample of PBMCs. The receptors originated from a human donor in good health (CMV status not recorded). Some clones in this sample may be carry-over from other donors' samples.

The V and J genes are TRBV5-8 and TRBJ1-2; TRBD1 is a possible D gene (5 bases). The germline gives CDR1 SGHTS, CDR2 YDEGEE. The CDR3 runs to 17 residues. Trimming shortened V by 2 bases and J by 0 bases, and 17 bases separated the two germline ends. The CDR3 DNA is TGTGCCAGCAGCTTAGGAGTAACAGGCAGAGCTAACTATGGCTACACCTTC. Protein: CASSLGVTGRANYGYTF.

This chain joins TRBV12-3 or TRBV12-4 and TRBJ1-1; D gene unclear. V lost 2 bases and J lost 7, with 8 bases in between. The CDR3 consists of 12 residues. CDR3 residues: CASSLIGIEAFF. DNA of the CDR3: TGTGCCAGCAGTTTAATTGGTATTGAAGCTTTCTTT.

This chain links TRBV7-9 with TRBJ1-5; TRBD1 agrees at 7 bases. CDR1 and CDR2 (germline): SEHNR, FQNEAQ (reference sequence). The CDR3 sequence is 16 residues long. Losses at the gene ends were 5 bases for V and 7 bases for J; bases not matched to a gene: 14. The CDR3 sequence: CASSPSGKGAGQPQHF. CDR3 sequence (DNA): TGTGCCAGCAGCCCCTCCGGGAAGGGGGCAGGGCAGCCCCAGCATTTT.

This chain uses TRBV28 with TRBJ2-7; 12 bases map to TRBD1. The CDR3 is 14 residues long. The germline V gene encodes CDR1 MDHEN and CDR2 SYDVKM. J lost 5 bases, V lost 9 bases, and 8 bases had no gene match. The CDR3 bases are TGTGCCAGTTGGGGACAGGGGGCGAACCACGAGCAGTACTTC. Translation gives CASWGQGANHEQYF. Combining the CDR3 with reference TRBV28 and TRBJ2-7 gives the whole variable domain DVKVTQSSRYLVKRTGEKVFLECVQDMDHENMFWYRQDPGLGLRLIYFSYDVKMKEKGDIPEGYSVSREKKERFSLILESASTNQTSMYLCASWGQGANHEQYFGPGTRLTVT.

This chain joins TRBV28 and TRBJ2-7, with D possibly TRBD2 on 6 matching bases. Germline V gene data show CDR1 as MDHEN and CDR2 as SYDVKM. CDR3 length equals 17 residues. The ends were cut back, 6 bases at V and 2 bases at J, with 23 bases in the middle. The CDR3, as DNA: TGTGCCAGCAGACGACGGACCCTTCGGACTATCACCTACGAGCAGTACTTC. This sequence encodes CASRRRTLRTITYEQYF.

The chain employs TRBV28 and TRBJ1-2; D is ambiguous. This CDR3 region has 15 residues. CDR1 MDHEN and CDR2 SYDVKM come from the germline V gene. Trimming took off 7 bases at V and 0 bases at J, with 15 bases between the two ends. Written as DNA, the CDR3 is TGTGCCAGCACCATTCGTCAGGCCGCTAACTATGGCTACACCTTC. Protein product: CASTIRQAANYGYTF.

The V and J genes are TRBV12-3 or TRBV12-4 and TRBJ2-5; D call uncertain. This CDR3 has 13 residues. V was clipped by 3 bases and J by 4 bases, with 9 bases between them. CDR3 region: CASSLAKTETQYF. In DNA, the CDR3 is TGTGCCAGCAGTTTGGCGAAGACAGAGACCCAGTACTTC.

This clonotype was found a few times. The chain joins TRBV7-6 to TRBJ2-7; 8 positions match TRBD2. Losses at the gene ends were 1 base for V and 2 bases for J; bases not matched to a gene: 16. The CDR3 consists of 19 residues. Germline CDR1 and CDR2: SGHVS and FNYEAQ. For the CDR3, the DNA is TGTGCCAGCAGCTTAGACTTTGCCCGCACTAGCGGCACTACCTACGAGCAGTACTTC. Encoded protein: CASSLDFARTSGTTYEQYF.

The chain recombines TRBV29-1 with TRBJ2-5; D call uncertain. The CDR3 extends over 13 amino acids. CDR1 is SQVTM, CDR2 ANQGSEA, per germline. Trimming removed 2 bases from V and 2 bases from J, with 9 bases in between. CDR3 amino acids: CSVERQTQETQYF. Here the CDR3 DNA reads TGCAGCGTTGAACGGCAGACGCAAGAGACCCAGTACTTC.